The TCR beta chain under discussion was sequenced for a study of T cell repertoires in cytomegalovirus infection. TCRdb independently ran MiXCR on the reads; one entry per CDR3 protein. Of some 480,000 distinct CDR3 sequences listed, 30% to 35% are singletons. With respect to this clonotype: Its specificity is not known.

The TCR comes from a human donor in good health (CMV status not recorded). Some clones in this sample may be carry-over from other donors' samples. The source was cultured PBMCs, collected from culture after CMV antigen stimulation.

CDR3 loop: CASNGLAVHEQYF. In nucleotides, the CDR3 is TGTGCCAGCAACGGACTAGCGGTCCACGAGCAGTACTTC. J is TRBJ2-7 and V is TRBV6-6; 10 bases align to TRBD2. Germline V lookup: CDR1 MNHNY, CDR2 SVGAGI (reference sequence). After removal of 7 bases from V and 5 bases from J, the junction contained 5 bases not matched to a gene. This CDR3 is built from 13 residues.